The subject of this entry is one T cell receptor beta chain. Antigen: not known. The sample is drawn from a study of T cell repertoires in cytomegalovirus infection. Study-wide background: An indication of both CMV infection and matching HLA type came from public TCR beta signatures.

CDR1 is LNHDA, CDR2 SQIVND, per germline (reference sequence). Germline trimming cut 6 bases from V and 5 bases from J; bases unmatched to any gene: 4. This CDR3 has 13 amino acids. MiXCR was run by TCRdb on the reads, yielding one entry per CDR3 protein. The sample holds a few hundred thousand distinct CDR3 sequences, around 9.5% seen once. Study-wide results and caveats: Summed frequency of shared TCR beta families picked out CMV carriers who also had the relevant HLA. The study found HLA-C-restricted CMV-specific TCR beta clonotypes dominating the ex vivo response.

The receptor's source is a human donor in good health (CMV status not recorded). Some clones in this sample may be carry-over from other donors' samples. V is TRBV19 and J is TRBJ1-5; TRBD1 matches at 7 bases. Sequencing input: PBMCs. The CDR3 loop is CASSGTAHQPQHF. As DNA, the CDR3 is TGTGCCAGTAGCGGGACAGCCCATCAGCCCCAGCATTTT.